In its sample, the clone carrying this T cell receptor beta chain was seen a few times. The table came from immunoSEQ multiplex PCR; TCRdb's copy has only in-frame clones and leaves some out. Among around 53,000 clones listed, more than 85% were seen once. Germline CDR1 SEHNR, CDR2 FQNEAQ (reference sequence). The CDR3 is 13 residues long. Trimming left V 6 bases short and J 5 bases short, with 14 bases between. The data were obtained in a study of blood T cell repertoires in COVID-19. About the study: Italy, Spain and the United States were the sources of the convalescent and acute COVID-19 samples.

The sequenced sample was peripheral blood. The TCR was taken from a human donor in a cohort sampled during active COVID-19. The chain has TRBV7-9 and TRBJ2-7; the D gene is possibly TRBD2 (5 bases). CDR3 DNA sequence: TGTGCCAGCAGGCCGGGGATCTTCCACGAGCAGTACTTC. As protein: CASRPGIFHEQYF.